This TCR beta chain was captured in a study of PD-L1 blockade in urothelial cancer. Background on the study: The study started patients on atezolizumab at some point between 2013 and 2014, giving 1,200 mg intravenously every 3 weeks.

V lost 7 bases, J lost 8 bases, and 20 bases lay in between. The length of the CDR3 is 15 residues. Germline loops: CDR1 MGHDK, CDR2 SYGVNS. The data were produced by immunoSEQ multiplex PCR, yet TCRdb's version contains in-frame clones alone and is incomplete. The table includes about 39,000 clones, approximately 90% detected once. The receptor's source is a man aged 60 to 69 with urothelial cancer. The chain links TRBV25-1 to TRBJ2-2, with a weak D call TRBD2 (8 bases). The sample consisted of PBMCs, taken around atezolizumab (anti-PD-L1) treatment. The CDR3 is CASKGTRGPMGELFF. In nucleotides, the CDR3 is TGTGCCAGCAAGGGGACTAGGGGGCCTATGGGGGAGCTGTTTTTT.